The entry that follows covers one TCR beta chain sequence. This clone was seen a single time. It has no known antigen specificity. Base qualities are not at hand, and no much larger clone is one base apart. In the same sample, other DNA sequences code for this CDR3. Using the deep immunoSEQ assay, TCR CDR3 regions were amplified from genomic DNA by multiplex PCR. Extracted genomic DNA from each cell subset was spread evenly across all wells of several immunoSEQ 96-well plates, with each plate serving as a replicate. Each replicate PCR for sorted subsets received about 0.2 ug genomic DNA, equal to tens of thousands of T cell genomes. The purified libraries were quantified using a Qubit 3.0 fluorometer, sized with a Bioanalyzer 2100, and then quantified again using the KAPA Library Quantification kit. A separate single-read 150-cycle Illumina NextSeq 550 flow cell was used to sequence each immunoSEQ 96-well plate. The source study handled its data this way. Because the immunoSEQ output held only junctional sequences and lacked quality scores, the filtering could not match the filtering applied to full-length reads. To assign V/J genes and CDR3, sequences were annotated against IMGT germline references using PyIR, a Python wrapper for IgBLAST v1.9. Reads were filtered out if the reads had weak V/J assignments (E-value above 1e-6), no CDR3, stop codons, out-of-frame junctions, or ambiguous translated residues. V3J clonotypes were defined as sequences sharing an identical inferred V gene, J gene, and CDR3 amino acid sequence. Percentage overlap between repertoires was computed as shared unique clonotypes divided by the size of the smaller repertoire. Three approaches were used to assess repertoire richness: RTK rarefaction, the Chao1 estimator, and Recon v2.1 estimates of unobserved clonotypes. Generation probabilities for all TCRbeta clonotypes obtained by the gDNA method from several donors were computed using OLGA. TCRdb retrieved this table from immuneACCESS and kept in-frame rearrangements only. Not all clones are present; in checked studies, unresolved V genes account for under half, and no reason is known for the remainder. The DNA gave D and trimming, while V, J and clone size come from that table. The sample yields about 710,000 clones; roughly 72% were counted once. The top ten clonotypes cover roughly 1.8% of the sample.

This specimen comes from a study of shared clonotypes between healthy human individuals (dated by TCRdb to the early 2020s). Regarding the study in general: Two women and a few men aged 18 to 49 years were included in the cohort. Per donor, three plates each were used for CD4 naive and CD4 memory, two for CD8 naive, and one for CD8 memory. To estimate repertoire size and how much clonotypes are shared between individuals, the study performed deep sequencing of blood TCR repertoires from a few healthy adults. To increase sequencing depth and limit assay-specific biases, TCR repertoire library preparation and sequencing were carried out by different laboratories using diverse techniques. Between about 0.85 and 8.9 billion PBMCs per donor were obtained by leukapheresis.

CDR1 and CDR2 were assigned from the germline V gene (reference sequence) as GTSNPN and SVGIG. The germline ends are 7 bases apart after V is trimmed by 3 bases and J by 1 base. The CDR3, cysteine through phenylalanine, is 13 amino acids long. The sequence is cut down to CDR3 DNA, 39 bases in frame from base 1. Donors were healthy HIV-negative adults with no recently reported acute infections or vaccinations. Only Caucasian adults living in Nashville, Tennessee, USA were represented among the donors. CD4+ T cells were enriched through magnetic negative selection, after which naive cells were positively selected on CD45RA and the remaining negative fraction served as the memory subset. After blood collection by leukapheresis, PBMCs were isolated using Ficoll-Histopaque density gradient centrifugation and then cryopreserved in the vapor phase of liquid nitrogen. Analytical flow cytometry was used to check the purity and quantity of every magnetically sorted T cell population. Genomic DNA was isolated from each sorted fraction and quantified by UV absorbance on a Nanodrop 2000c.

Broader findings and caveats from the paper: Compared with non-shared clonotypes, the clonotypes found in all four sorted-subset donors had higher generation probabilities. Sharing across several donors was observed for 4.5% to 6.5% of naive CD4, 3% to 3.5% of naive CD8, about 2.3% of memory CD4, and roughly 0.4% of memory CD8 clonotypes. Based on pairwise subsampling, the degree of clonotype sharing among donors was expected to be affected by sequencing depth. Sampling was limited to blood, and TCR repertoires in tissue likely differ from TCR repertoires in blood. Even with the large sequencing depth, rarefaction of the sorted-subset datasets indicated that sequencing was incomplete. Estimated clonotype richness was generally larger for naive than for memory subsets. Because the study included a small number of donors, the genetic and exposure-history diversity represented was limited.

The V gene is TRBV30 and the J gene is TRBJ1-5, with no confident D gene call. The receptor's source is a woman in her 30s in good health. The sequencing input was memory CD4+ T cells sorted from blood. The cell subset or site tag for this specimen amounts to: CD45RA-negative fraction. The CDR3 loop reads CAWSPRSNQPQHF. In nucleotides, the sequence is TGTGCCTGGAGCCCTCGGAGCAATCAGCCCCAGCATTTT.